What follows are 25 T cell receptor beta chains derived from one specimen sequenced in a study of blood T cell repertoires in COVID-19. Method: immunoSEQ multiplex PCR; TCRdb's copy keeps in-frame clones and lacks some. This table has 250,000 to 300,000 clones, roughly 90% appearing once. The sample comprised peripheral blood. All receptors derive from a woman under 40 with COVID-19, enrolled during active disease.

This clone was picked up a small number of times. The rearrangement joins TRBV30 to TRBJ1-2, with D perhaps TRBD1 (6 bases). Germline lookup yields CDR1 GTSNPN and CDR2 SVGIG (reference sequence). Trimming took 1 base from V and 12 from J, leaving 12 bases between them. The CDR3 consists of 11 residues. The CDR3 DNA reads TGTGCCTGGAGTGAGGGGGGGTTGGACACCTTC. The encoded protein is CAWSEGGLDTF.

This chain's CDR3 is CASSYSGASGKEQYF. The CDR3 DNA sequence: TGTGCCAGCAGTTACTCGGGGGCTAGCGGGAAAGAGCAGTACTTC. The rearrangement links TRBV6-6 to TRBJ2-7, with 9 bases aligning to TRBD2. Germline trimming cut 0 bases from V and 7 bases from J; bases unmatched to any gene: 7. The length of the CDR3 is 15 residues. CDR1 is MNHNY, CDR2 SVGAGI, per germline (reference sequence).

The chain recombines TRBV7-6 with TRBJ1-6, with D perhaps TRBD1 (5 bases). CDR1 SGHVS and CDR2 FNYEAQ come from the germline V gene. Trimming left V 5 bases short and J 5 bases short, with 10 bases between. The CDR3 extends over 14 amino acids. CDR3 nucleotides: TGTGCCAGCAGCCCGACAGCTAATAATTCACCCCTCCACTTT. Translation: CASSPTANNSPLHF.

The V and J genes are TRBV5-1 and TRBJ2-3; 8 bases map to TRBD2. Losses at the gene ends were 4 bases for V and 3 bases for J; bases not matched to a gene: 4. This CDR3 contains 14 residues. Per germline, CDR1 SGHRS and CDR2 YFSETQ. The CDR3 spells CASSPQRGTDTQYF. Here the CDR3 DNA reads TGCGCCAGCAGCCCCCAGCGGGGGACAGATACGCAGTATTTT.

This clone was counted a single time. The chain joins TRBV19 to TRBJ2-1; 10 bases agree with TRBD1. After removal of 5 bases from V and 8 bases from J, the junction contained 12 bases not matched to a gene. Per the germline V gene, CDR1 is LNHDA and CDR2 is SQIVND (reference sequence). There are 16 residues in the CDR3. This CDR3 is CASSGYRDRGADEQFF. The CDR3 bases are TGTGCCAGTAGTGGCTACCGGGACAGGGGCGCGGATGAGCAGTTCTTC.

The CDR3 reads CASSPTTNEQFF. In DNA, the CDR3 is TGTGCCAGCAGTCCCACTACGAATGAGCAGTTCTTC. The chain combines TRBV6-2 or TRBV6-3 with TRBJ2-1; no clear D gene. This CDR3 has 12 amino acids. Deletions cut 5 bases from V and 7 bases from J, with 9 bases between. From germline, CDR1 is MNHEY and CDR2 SVGEGT.

The gene calls are TRBV4-2 and TRBJ2-1, with TRBD2 matching 12 bases. CDR1 is LGHNA, CDR2 YNFKEQ, per germline. CDR3 length: 18 amino acids. V lost 1 base and J lost 0; bases outside the gene matches: 4. The CDR3: CASSQGPSGRDSYNEQFF. CDR3 nucleotide sequence: TGTGCCAGCAGCCAAGGACCTAGCGGGAGGGACTCCTACAATGAGCAGTTCTTC.

Note on this clone: Other DNA sequences in the sample encode the same CDR3. The chain employs TRBV10-3 and TRBJ1-1; 8 nucleotides align to TRBD1. The germline V gene encodes CDR1 ENHRY and CDR2 SYGVKD. The J segment lost 1 base and the V segment lost 7 bases, leaving 5 bases of the junction unmatched. The CDR3 is made up of 14 amino acids. Here the CDR3 DNA reads TGTGCCATCACCACAGGACAGGGGAACACTGAAGCTTTCTTT. Its protein product is CAITTGQGNTEAFF.

This clone was seen a few times. As DNA, the CDR3 is TGTGCCAGCAGGCGGGACAACTATGGCTACACCTTC. Its translation is CASRRDNYGYTF. The gene calls are TRBV28 and TRBJ1-2, with a tentative D call TRBD1 (5 bases). V was shortened by 6 bases and J by 2 bases, with 7 bases between the two germline ends. The germline gives CDR1 MDHEN, CDR2 SYDVKM. This CDR3 has 12 residues.

This clone was detected only once. V is TRBV19 and J is TRBJ1-2, with 7 positions matching TRBD1. Germline CDR1 reads LNHDA; CDR2 reads SQIVND (reference sequence). V was clipped by 9 bases and J by 5 bases; unmatched bases: 9. The CDR3 is made up of 13 amino acids. CDR3 nucleotides: TGTGCCAGCACTGGAGGGACAGCTTATGGCTACACCTTC. Amino acids: CASTGGTAYGYTF.

This rearrangement joins TRBV2 to TRBJ2-2; D might be TRBD2 (6 bases). Germline V gives CDR1 SNHLY, CDR2 FYNNEI. This CDR3 region has 16 residues. V was cut by 0 bases and J by 7 bases, with 15 bases left in between. The CDR3 DNA sequence: TGTGCCAGCAGTGAAGCGTGGAGGGGAAGAGGCGGGGAGCTGTTTTTT. It codes for CASSEAWRGRGGELFF.

This chain uses TRBV2 with TRBJ2-1, with no clear D. CDR1 SNHLY and CDR2 FYNNEI come from the germline V gene. V lost 0 bases and J 4 bases, leaving 10 bases between the germline ends. The CDR3 sequence is 15 residues long. CDR3 in amino acids: CASSEAIHLYNEQFF. CDR3 bases: TGTGCCAGCAGTGAAGCCATACATTTATACAATGAGCAGTTCTTC. The variable domain in full, with the rest retrieved from reference TRBV2 and TRBJ2-1, is EPEVTQTPSHQVTQMGQEVILRCVPISNHLYFYWYRQILGQKVEFLVSFYNNEISEKSEIFDDQFSVERPDGSNFTLKIRSTKLEDSAMYFCASSEAIHLYNEQFFGPGTRLTVL.

This clone was detected once. This rearrangement joins TRBV25-1 to TRBJ1-1; D is perhaps TRBD1 (6 bases). Trimming took 4 bases from V and 6 from J, leaving 12 bases between them. The V gene's germline CDR1 is MGHDK and CDR2 SYGVNS. The CDR3 is made up of 13 amino acids. The CDR3 DNA reads TGTGCCAGCAGTGTTACAGGGTTTTCTGAAGCTTTCTTT. This encodes CASSVTGFSEAFF.

The V call is TRBV28, the J call TRBJ1-5; TRBD1 is a possible D gene (5 bases). Germline V gene data show CDR1 as MDHEN and CDR2 as SYDVKM. CDR3 length: 14 amino acids. The V and J ends lost 2 bases and 3 bases respectively, with 8 bases between them. CDR3 protein: CASSLQGNNQPQHF. In DNA form, the CDR3 reads TGTGCCAGCAGTTTACAGGGAAACAATCAGCCCCAGCATTTT.

The chain recombines TRBV28 with TRBJ2-7; TRBD1 agrees at 8 bases. Germline-derived CDR1 and CDR2 are MDHEN and SYDVKM. With 2 bases clipped from V and 5 bases from J, the junction kept 2 bases outside the gene matches. The CDR3 covers 13 residues. CDR3 loop: CASSLRTGNEQYF. CDR3 DNA sequence: TGTGCCAGCAGTTTAAGGACAGGGAACGAGCAGTACTTC.

This clone showed up just a few times. The genes are TRBV4-1 and TRBJ2-5; 9 nucleotides align to TRBD1. Unmatched junction bases numbered 9, after V lost 0 bases and J lost 4 bases. The V gene's germline CDR1 is MGHRA and CDR2 YSYEKL. This CDR3 is built from 17 residues. CDR3: CASSQDAWGQGLETQYF. DNA of the CDR3: TGCGCCAGCAGCCAAGATGCTTGGGGACAGGGTCTAGAGACCCAGTACTTC.

The chain links TRBV2 to TRBJ1-4; no firm D call. Germline V CDR1 and CDR2: SNHLY, FYNNEI. Trimming took 4 bases from V and 4 from J, leaving 7 bases between them. The CDR3 is made up of 13 amino acids. CDR3 DNA sequence: TGTGCCAGCAGTGGCGACTATAATGAAAAACTGTTTTTT. It codes for CASSGDYNEKLFF.

The J gene is TRBJ2-3, the V gene TRBV5-1; D gene unclear. V lost 4 bases, J lost 2 bases, and 20 bases lay in between. Germline CDR1 and CDR2: SGHRS and YFSETQ. The CDR3 runs to 17 residues. The CDR3: CASSRIAQPGFTDTQYF. CDR3 bases: TGCGCCAGCAGCCGAATAGCCCAACCCGGATTCACAGATACGCAGTATTTT.

Worth noting for this clone: The same CDR3 also results from other DNA sequences found in this sample. The CDR3 DNA sequence: TGTGCCAGCAGTGAAACAGGGCGGAGGAATCAGCCCCAGCATTTT. Encoded protein: CASSETGRRNQPQHF. The genes are TRBV6-1 and TRBJ1-5, with D perhaps matching TRBD1 (6 bases). The germline V gene encodes CDR1 MNHNS and CDR2 SASEGT. This CDR3 has 15 amino acids. V was shortened by 2 bases and J by 4 bases, with 12 bases between the two germline ends.

The chain has TRBV2 and TRBJ1-1; D is ambiguous. Trimming stripped 5 bases from V and 0 bases from J, with 10 bases between. Germline CDR1 SNHLY, CDR2 FYNNEI. The CDR3 has 14 amino acids. In DNA form, the CDR3 reads TGTGCCAGCAGTTTGAGGGTCATGAACACTGAAGCTTTCTTT. Translation: CASSLRVMNTEAFF.

The V gene is TRBV3-1 (or the pseudogene TRBV3-2), the J gene TRBJ2-5; the match to TRBD2 covers 7 bases. CDR3 length: 14 residues. V was clipped by 4 bases and J by 1 base; unmatched bases: 3. Germline CDR1 is LGHDT and CDR2 is YNNKEL (reference sequence). This CDR3 reads CASSRAGFQETQYF. CDR3 in DNA: TGTGCCAGCAGCCGAGCGGGGTTCCAAGAGACCCAGTACTTC.

V gene TRBV10-3 combines with J gene TRBJ1-2, with 8 bases identical to TRBD1. The V gene end was trimmed by 4 bases and the J gene end by 5 bases; junction bases not matched to a gene: 6. CDR1 is ENHRY and CDR2 is SYGVKD in the germline V gene. This CDR3 comprises 14 residues. CDR3 sequence: CAISGGQANYGYTF. The DNA of the CDR3 is TGTGCCATCAGTGGGGGACAGGCCAATTATGGCTACACCTTC.

The rearrangement links TRBV6-2 or TRBV6-3 to TRBJ2-5; 7 bases align to TRBD2. V gave up 2 bases and J gave up 4 bases; unmatched junction bases: 7. The CDR3 covers 15 residues. The germline gives CDR1 MNHEY, CDR2 SVGEGT. As DNA, the CDR3 is TGTGCCAGCAGTTACATCGGGAGGAGGATAGAGACCCAGTACTTC. Its protein product is CASSYIGRRIETQYF.

The V gene is TRBV21-1, the J gene TRBJ2-2; the tabulated D call, TRBD1, remains unverified against the DNA. TRBV21-1 is annotated as a pseudogene. This CDR3 contains 17 residues. CDR3 protein: CASSKGDREMNTGELFF. CDR3 DNA: TGTGCCAGCAGCAAGGGGGACAGGGAAATGAACACCGGGGAGCTGTTTTTT.

The V call is TRBV6-1, the J call TRBJ1-5; D remains ambiguous. CDR3 length: 14 residues. Germline loops: CDR1 MNHNS, CDR2 SASEGT. Trimming removed 2 bases from V and 3 bases from J, with 8 bases in between. The CDR3 coding sequence is TGTGCCAGCAGTGAATTGGCAGTCAATCAGCCCCAGCATTTT. It specifies CASSELAVNQPQHF.